These 5 T cell receptor beta chains share one sample of origin, sequenced in a study of T cell responses to AZD1222 COVID-19 vaccine. Only in-frame clones appear in the TCRdb table, and some are missing; sequencing was by immunoSEQ multiplex PCR. The table lists about 120,000 clones, about 92% of them singletons, with less than 6% in the top ten. The specimen was peripheral blood, collected 28 days after the second AZD1222 dose. The origin of the receptors is an adult who received the AZD1222 COVID-19 vaccine.

The chain's CDR3 is CASSLGRGKGGSYNSPLHF. CDR3 in DNA: TGTGCCAGCAGCTTAGGTCGGGGGAAAGGGGGCTCCTATAATTCACCCCTCCACTTT. The gene calls are TRBV7-9 and TRBJ1-6; D possibly corresponds to TRBD1 (6 bases). V was trimmed by 1 base and J by 0 bases, leaving 16 bases between them. Germline V gene sequence: CDR1 SEHNR, CDR2 FQNEAQ (reference sequence). The CDR3 length is 19 residues.

The genes are TRBV19 and TRBJ2-2, with D uncertain. V was shortened by 5 bases and J by 1 base, with 14 bases between the two germline ends. CDR1 and CDR2 (germline): LNHDA, SQIVND (reference sequence). This CDR3 spans 16 amino acids. CDR3 amino acids: CASSWWNVMNTGELFF. CDR3 coding DNA: TGTGCCAGTAGTTGGTGGAACGTTATGAACACCGGGGAGCTGTTTTTT.

The chain has TRBV5-4 and TRBJ2-3; D might be TRBD1 or TRBD2, each matching 5 bases. Germline V gene sequence: CDR1 SGHNT, CDR2 YYREEE (reference sequence). V was shortened by 3 bases and J by 6 bases, with 14 bases between the two germline ends. The CDR3 totals 14 residues. The CDR3 protein is CASSSRDPGDTQYF. CDR3 sequence (DNA): TGTGCCAGCAGCTCCCGGGACCCGGGGGATACGCAGTATTTT.

The V call is TRBV7-2, the J call TRBJ1-2; D uncertain. The CDR3 is 14 amino acids. Per germline, CDR1 SGHTA and CDR2 FQGNSA. The V and J ends lost 4 bases and 11 bases respectively, with 20 bases between them. The CDR3 DNA reads TGTGCCAGCAGCTACGTACGATCTCAAGCGATTTACACCTTC. Amino acid sequence: CASSYVRSQAIYTF.

J is TRBJ2-5 and V is TRBV7-9, with 8 bases lining up with TRBD1. There are 18 residues in the CDR3. CDR1 is SEHNR and CDR2 is FQNEAQ in the germline V gene (reference sequence). V gave up 1 base and J gave up 2 bases; unmatched junction bases: 12. The CDR3 region has the DNA TGTGCCAGCAGCTTAGGGGTCCCCGGGACAGGCGGTCAAGAGACCCAGTACTTC. It translates to CASSLGVPGTGGQETQYF. The entire variable domain, with the rest obtained from reference TRBV7-9 and TRBJ2-5, is as follows: DTGVSQNPRHKITKRGQNVTFRCDPISEHNRLYWYRQTLGQGPEFLTYFQNEAQLEKSRLLSDRFSAERPKGSFSTLEIQRTEQGDSAMYLCASSLGVPGTGGQETQYFGPGTRLLVL.